Following are 13 T cell receptor beta chains from one sample sequenced in a study of Graves' ophthalmopathy and Graves' hyperthyroidism. Amplifying from RNA transcripts, the study obtained TCR beta CDR3 regions. After a first-round RT-PCR with HTBI primers, a second-round multiplex PCR was run. Using its own MiXCR run on the multiplex PCR reads, TCRdb lists one record per CDR3 protein. The sample gives some 520,000 distinct CDR3 sequences, 13% to 15% of which show up once; 8% to 10% is in the top ten. Sequencing was done on a sample of blood. Receptor source: a woman aged 25 to 39 with Graves' ophthalmopathy.

This clonotype showed up many times. This sequence joins TRBV14 and TRBJ2-2; no reliable D call. This CDR3 spans 15 amino acids. The V gene lost 0 bases and the J gene lost 3 bases, with 8 bases spanning the gap. Germline CDR1 is SGHDN and CDR2 is FVKESK. The CDR3 is CASSQEVSYTGELFF. For the CDR3, the DNA is TGTGCCAGCAGCCAAGAGGTCAGCTACACCGGGGAGCTGTTTTTT. The entire variable domain, with the rest obtained from reference TRBV14 and TRBJ2-2, is as follows: EAGVTQFPSHSVIEKGQTVTLRCDPISGHDNLYWYRRVMGKEIKFLLHFVKESKQDESGMPNNRFLAERTGGTYSTLKVQPAELEDSGVYFCASSQEVSYTGELFFGEGSRLTVL.

This clonotype was counted many times. The chain employs TRBV10-2 and TRBJ2-7; D is undetermined. With 4 bases removed from V and 4 bases from J, the gap between germline ends came to 14 bases. Germline V gives CDR1 WSHSY, CDR2 SAAADI. This CDR3 has 14 amino acids. The DNA of the CDR3 is TGCGCCAGCAGTGTTAGAGGATCACGTTACGAGCAGTACTTC. Its protein is CASSVRGSRYEQYF.

This clonotype has just a few counts. The chain couples TRBV10-3 to TRBJ2-7, with D maybe TRBD1 (5 bases). The ends were cut back, 9 bases at V and 3 bases at J, with 12 bases in the middle. This CDR3 spans 12 amino acids. Germline V gene sequence: CDR1 ENHRY, CDR2 SYGVKD. The CDR3: CAIRTPRYEQYF. The CDR3 DNA follows: TGTGCCATTCGGACACCCCGCTACGAGCAGTACTTC.

This clonotype was detected ten times or more. The rearrangement links TRBV12-3 or TRBV12-4 to TRBJ2-5; D might be TRBD2 (5 bases). V was trimmed by 5 bases and J by 5 bases, leaving 9 bases between them. This CDR3 spans 12 amino acids. CDR3 protein: CASSPAGETQYF. CDR3 coding DNA: TGTGCCAGCAGTCCTGCGGGCGAGACCCAGTACTTC.

The chain is built from TRBV6-5 and TRBJ2-1; unclear D gene. The CDR3 has 10 residues. Trimming shortened V by 6 bases and J by 9 bases, and 6 bases separated the two germline ends. Germline CDR1 reads MNHEY; CDR2 reads SVGAGI. The CDR3 here is CASRGTEQFF. CDR3 nucleotide sequence: TGTGCCAGCAGGGGAACTGAGCAGTTCTTC.

This clonotype was seen only a few times. This clone may be a read error of a much larger clone one base away. CDR3 in DNA: TGTGCCAGCAGTCGGACAGGGCGGAGAAACATTCAGTACTTC. Translation gives CASSRTGRRNIQYF. V usage is TRBV12-3 or TRBV12-4 and J usage is TRBJ2-4; 8 bases align to TRBD1. CDR3 length equals 14 residues. Losses at the gene ends were 5 bases for V and 6 bases for J; bases not matched to a gene: 6.

Many counts were recorded for this clonotype. The chain recombines TRBV4-2 with TRBJ2-7; 9 bases map to TRBD2. Germline CDR1 is LGHNA and CDR2 is YNFKEQ. V was pared by 1 base and J by 6 bases, with 10 bases of the junction left unmatched. The CDR3 is 16 residues long. CDR3 sequence (DNA): TGTGCCAGCAGCCAAGCCTTGACTAGCGGAGCTGGCGAGCAGTACTTC. It translates to CASSQALTSGAGEQYF.

This clonotype was seen many times. The chain recombines TRBV9 with TRBJ1-2, with a tentative D call TRBD1 (5 bases). With 0 bases removed from V and 1 base from J, the gap between germline ends came to 13 bases. The CDR3 runs 16 residues. CDR1 and CDR2 (germline): SGDLS, YYNGEE. CDR3 nucleotide sequence: TGTGCCAGCAGCGTAGCTGTGGGGGGTTATAACTATGGCTACACCTTC. Its protein product is CASSVAVGGYNYGYTF.

The chain links TRBV11-2 to TRBJ2-2; TRBD2 aligns across 10 bases. CDR1 and CDR2 (germline): SGHAT, FQNNGV. V was pared by 5 bases and J by 5 bases, with 14 bases of the junction left unmatched. The CDR3 length is 18 residues. The chain's CDR3 is CASSPRASGSGGTGELFF. CDR3 nucleotides: TGTGCCAGCAGCCCACGGGCTAGCGGGAGTGGGGGGACCGGGGAGCTGTTTTTT.

Ten or more counts support this clonotype. The V call is TRBV29-1, the J call TRBJ2-7; D perhaps matches TRBD2 (6 bases). This CDR3 spans 11 amino acids. V gave up 5 bases and J gave up 3 bases, with 8 bases separating them. The germline V gene has CDR1 SQVTM and CDR2 ANQGSEA. The CDR3 DNA reads TGCAGCGTTTTGGACTACTACGAGCAGTACTTC. This gives the protein CSVLDYYEQYF.

This clonotype was detected a few times. The chain links TRBV14 to TRBJ2-2; D possibly uses TRBD1 or TRBD2 (5 bases each). CDR1 and CDR2 from the germline V gene are SGHDN and FVKESK. V was pared by 3 bases and J by 0 bases, with 11 bases between. The CDR3 is made up of 16 amino acids. The CDR3: CASSHLGTPNTGELFF. The CDR3 coding sequence is TGTGCCAGCAGCCATCTGGGGACGCCGAACACCGGGGAGCTGTTTTTT.

The table lists this clonotype with many counts. The chain couples TRBV11-2 to TRBJ2-7; D is perhaps TRBD1 (6 bases). Trimming pared 5 bases from V and 5 bases from J, leaving 19 bases between. CDR3 size: 15 residues. Germline V gene lookup returns CDR1 SGHAT and CDR2 FQNNGV. The CDR3 loop reads CASSPNREPGNEQYF. The CDR3 coding sequence is TGTGCCAGCAGCCCTAACAGGGAACCGGGCAACGAGCAGTACTTC.

The rearrangement uses TRBV30 and TRBJ1-3, with unresolved D. The CDR3 has 16 amino acids. Germline values: CDR1 GTSNPN, CDR2 SVGIG (reference sequence). Trimming pared 5 bases from V and 0 bases from J, leaving 17 bases between. CDR3 bases: TGTGCCTGGGGGAGGGTCGCAGGCAACTCTGGAAACACCATATATTTT. It specifies CAWGRVAGNSGNTIYF.